Following are 8 T cell receptor beta chains from one sample sequenced in a study of blood T cell repertoires in COVID-19. TCRdb's table, derived via immunoSEQ multiplex PCR, lists solely in-frame clones and lacks some. The sample records 300,000 to 400,000 clones, approximately 89% being singletons. The sequenced sample consisted of peripheral blood. The receptors come from a woman aged 55-70 years with COVID-19, enrolled during active disease.

The chain recombines TRBV27 with TRBJ1-5; D perhaps matches TRBD1 (6 bases). Per germline, CDR1 MNHEY and CDR2 SMNVEV (reference sequence). Trimming took off 6 bases at V and 7 bases at J, with 19 bases between the two ends. There are 15 residues in the CDR3. CDR3 bases: TGTGCCAGCAGATTCGGATCAACAGGGAACCAGCCCCAGCATTTT. Translation gives CASRFGSTGNQPQHF.

The chain joins TRBV6-5 to TRBJ2-7, with 7 bases that match TRBD1. V was clipped by 5 bases and J by 6 bases; unmatched bases: 7. This CDR3 has 13 residues. Per germline, CDR1 MNHEY and CDR2 SVGAGI. DNA of the CDR3: TGTGCCAGCAGTCTCACAGGGGCTGGCGAGCAGTACTTC. It specifies CASSLTGAGEQYF.

The J gene is TRBJ2-5, the V gene TRBV9; TRBD2 aligns across 12 bases. Germline V CDR1 and CDR2: SGDLS, YYNGEE. The length of the CDR3 is 16 residues. V dropped 4 bases and J dropped 4; count of bases not matched to a gene: 8. CDR3 in amino acids: CASSPGASGGGETQYF. The CDR3, as DNA: TGTGCCAGCAGCCCAGGGGCTAGCGGGGGGGGAGAGACCCAGTACTTC.

The genes are TRBV7-6 and TRBJ1-4, with 9 nucleotides matching TRBD1. The trim removed 4 bases at V and 5 bases at J, leaving 2 bases unmatched. There are 14 residues in the CDR3. Germline lookup yields CDR1 SGHVS and CDR2 FNYEAQ. The CDR3 reads CASSYGTGNEKLFF. CDR3 DNA sequence: TGTGCCAGCAGCTACGGGACAGGGAATGAAAAACTGTTTTTT.

V and J are TRBV3-1 (or the pseudogene TRBV3-2) and TRBJ2-1; 7 positions agree with TRBD2. This CDR3 contains 12 residues. Per germline, CDR1 LGHDT and CDR2 YNNKEL (reference sequence). After removal of 11 bases from V and 2 bases from J, the junction contained 3 bases not matched to a gene. The CDR3 region is CAAGVTYNEQFF. As DNA, the CDR3 is TGTGCCGCGGGGGTCACCTACAATGAGCAGTTCTTC.

This clone was observed a single time. This chain joins TRBV7-2 and TRBJ1-5; 8 bases agree with TRBD1. Germline CDR1 and CDR2: SGHTA and FQGNSA. The CDR3 has 14 residues. J lost 7 bases, V lost 5 bases, and 7 bases had no gene match. The CDR3 region has the DNA TGTGCCAGCAGCGTACAGGGGGGAGGGCAGCCCCAGCATTTT. Translation: CASSVQGGGQPQHF.

The gene calls are TRBV18 and TRBJ2-7, with 9 bases identical to TRBD2. The CDR3 is 14 amino acids. V lost 6 bases, J lost 3 bases, and 6 bases stayed unmatched. Per the germline V gene, CDR1 is KGHSH and CDR2 is LQKENI. CDR3 nucleotide sequence: TGTGCCAGCTCGAGCGGGGGGCCTATCTACGAGCAGTACTTC. It is translated as CASSSGGPIYEQYF.

The chain joins TRBV19 to TRBJ2-7; TRBD1 agrees at 10 bases. The trim removed 5 bases at V and 3 bases at J, leaving 4 bases unmatched. Germline assignment: CDR1 LNHDA and CDR2 SQIVND (reference sequence). This CDR3 spans 14 amino acids. The CDR3 bases are TGTGCCAGTAGTGACAGGGGGCTTTTCTACGAGCAGTACTTC. Amino acid sequence: CASSDRGLFYEQYF. The variable domain in full, with the rest retrieved from reference TRBV19 and TRBJ2-7, is DGGITQSPKYLFRKEGQNVTLSCEQNLNHDAMYWYRQDPGQGLRLIYYSQIVNDFQKGDIAEGYSVSREKKESFPLTVTSAQKNPTAFYLCASSDRGLFYEQYFGPGTRLTVT.